This passage covers 5 T cell receptor beta chains from one sample sequenced in a study of T-cell reconstitution after alpha-beta-depleted transplantation in children. TCRbeta library preparation incorporated unique molecular identifiers. Using its own MiXCR run on the PCR reads, TCRdb lists one record per CDR3 protein. Of 540,000 or so distinct CDR3 sequences listed, 23% were seen once; the top ten hold roughly 15%. The sequencing used PBMCs, mostly from graft donor cells, collected 360 days after TCRalphabeta/CD19-depleted stem cell transplant. These receptors all stem from a boy under two years old who had a stem cell transplant for acute myeloid leukemia, so the T cells may come from the graft donor.

The chain employs TRBV7-2 and TRBJ2-1, with 8 bases aligning to TRBD2. Germline CDR1 reads SGHTA; CDR2 reads FQGNSA. This CDR3 has 16 residues. Trimming removed 1 base from V and 4 bases from J; junction bases left unmatched: 6. The CDR3 DNA sequence: TGTGCCAGCAGCTTAGAGCCCGGGACTAGGTACAATGAGCAGTTCTTC. Encoded protein: CASSLEPGTRYNEQFF.

The chain has TRBV11-1 and TRBJ2-5; 12 bases agree with TRBD2. The germline CDR1 and CDR2 sequences are SGHAT and FQDESV (reference sequence). This CDR3 has 14 amino acids. V lost 4 bases and J lost 4; bases outside the gene matches: 1. CDR3 in amino acids: CASSWTSGVETQYF. As DNA, the CDR3 is TGTGCCAGCAGCTGGACTAGCGGGGTAGAGACCCAGTACTTC.

The chain combines TRBV6-2 or TRBV6-3 with TRBJ2-3; either TRBD1 or TRBD2 may supply D (5 bases each). Trimming took off 5 bases at V and 1 base at J, with 16 bases between the two ends. Germline CDR1 and CDR2: MNHEY and SVGEGT. This CDR3 spans 16 amino acids. The CDR3 coding sequence is TGTGCCAGCAGTGGGGGACGGCCCCTACGCACAGATACGCAGTATTTT. Protein product: CASSGGRPLRTDTQYF.

This clonotype was counted ten times or more. V and J are TRBV11-2 and TRBJ2-3; tentatively, D is TRBD1 or TRBD2 (5 bases each). Germline values: CDR1 SGHAT, CDR2 FQNNGV. The V and J ends lost 1 base and 2 bases respectively, with 10 bases between them. This CDR3 is 15 amino acids long. CDR3: CASSLGPGPTDTQYF. The CDR3 coding sequence is TGTGCCAGCAGCTTAGGGCCGGGGCCCACAGATACGCAGTATTTT.

This clonotype was recorded many times. The genes are TRBV12-3 or TRBV12-4 and TRBJ2-5; no clear D. Trimming left V 4 bases short and J 5 bases short, with 5 bases between. The CDR3 is 11 amino acids. The CDR3 reads CASSSLETQYF. CDR3 nucleotide sequence: TGTGCCAGCAGTTCGCTTGAGACCCAGTACTTC.